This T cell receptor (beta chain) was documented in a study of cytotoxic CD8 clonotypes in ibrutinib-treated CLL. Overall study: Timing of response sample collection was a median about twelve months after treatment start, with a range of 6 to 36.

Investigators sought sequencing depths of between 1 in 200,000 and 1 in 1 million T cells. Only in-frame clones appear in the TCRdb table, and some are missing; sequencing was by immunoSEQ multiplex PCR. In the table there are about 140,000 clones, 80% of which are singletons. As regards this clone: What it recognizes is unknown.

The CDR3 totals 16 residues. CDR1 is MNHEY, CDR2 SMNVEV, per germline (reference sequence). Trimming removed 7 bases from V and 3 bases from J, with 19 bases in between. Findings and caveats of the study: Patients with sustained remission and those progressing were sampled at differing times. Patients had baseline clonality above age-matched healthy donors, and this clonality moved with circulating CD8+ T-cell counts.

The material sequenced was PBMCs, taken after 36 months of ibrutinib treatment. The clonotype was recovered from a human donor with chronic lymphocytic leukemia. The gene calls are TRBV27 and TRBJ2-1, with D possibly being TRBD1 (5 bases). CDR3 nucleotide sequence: TGTGCCAGCACCCCCACCCCTACAGGTTACTACAATGAGCAGTTCTTC. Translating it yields CASTPTPTGYYNEQFF.